Below, 24 T cell receptor beta chains from the same sample are listed, as sequenced in a study of CD8 T cells in ankylosing spondylitis. These TCRs are of unknown antigen specificity. Whole-study findings and limits: Characteristic of ankylosing spondylitis blood, it appeared, was a TCR beta motif comprising about 8 highly homologous variants.

TCRdb ran MiXCR on the 5' RACE reads and lists one entry per CDR3 protein. The sample has approximately 550,000 distinct CDR3 sequences, 9.5% to 15% seen once. The sample taken for sequencing was blood, either unsorted or a sorted T cell fraction (not recorded which). These receptors all stem from a male donor with ankylosing spondylitis.

This clonotype has only a few counts. The chain employs TRBV7-9 and TRBJ2-3, with 9 bases lining up with TRBD2. From germline, CDR1 is SEHNR and CDR2 FQNEAQ (reference sequence). This CDR3 is 15 amino acids long. The CDR3 spells CASGSSGTGTDTQYF. Written as DNA, the CDR3 is TGTGCTAGCGGATCTAGCGGGACGGGCACAGATACGCAGTATTTT.

At least ten counts were recorded for this clonotype. This chain links TRBV10-2 with TRBJ2-7; no reliable D call. Germline V gene data show CDR1 as WSHSY and CDR2 as SAAADI. This CDR3 region has 11 residues. V lost 7 bases, J lost 2 bases, and 6 bases lay in between. CDR3 residues: CASIRPYEQYF. The CDR3, as DNA: TGCGCCAGCATCCGCCCCTACGAGCAGTACTTC.

This clonotype was recorded many times. The chain employs TRBV6-2 or TRBV6-3 and TRBJ2-2; D is possibly TRBD2 (6 bases). The germline gives CDR1 MNHEY, CDR2 SVGEGT. The length of the CDR3 is 16 residues. V was shortened by 3 bases and J by 4 bases, with 15 bases between the two germline ends. This CDR3 reads CASSYSGRRGTGELFF. CDR3 sequence (DNA): TGTGCCAGCAGTTATTCCGGTCGGAGGGGCACCGGGGAGCTGTTTTTT.

The sample holds a few counts of this clonotype. V and J are TRBV20-1 and TRBJ2-3; TRBD2 matches 10 bases. CDR1 and CDR2 from the germline V gene are DFQATT and SNEGSKA (reference sequence). This CDR3 region has 18 residues. V was clipped by 1 base and J by 9 bases; unmatched bases: 19. The CDR3 loop is CSARGRGGGVAGGDTQYF. CDR3 sequence (DNA): TGCAGTGCTAGAGGTAGAGGAGGGGGTGTAGCGGGAGGAGACACGCAGTATTTT.

The gene calls are TRBV6-5 and TRBJ1-5, with D uncertain. The CDR3 contains 14 residues. Trimming shortened V by 2 bases and J by 4 bases, and 9 bases separated the two germline ends. Per the germline V gene, CDR1 is MNHEY and CDR2 is SVGAGI. The CDR3 loop reads CASSYGQQNQPQHF. CDR3 nucleotide sequence: TGTGCCAGCAGTTACGGGCAGCAAAATCAGCCCCAGCATTTT.

The genes are TRBV27 and TRBJ1-1, with TRBD1 matching 12 bases. CDR3 length equals 15 residues. Trimming removed 3 bases from V and 7 bases from J; junction bases left unmatched: 6. Germline V lookup: CDR1 MNHEY, CDR2 SMNVEV (reference sequence). CDR3 nucleotides: TGTGCCAGCAGTTTTGGGACAGGGGGCCGTGGTGAAGCTTTCTTT. Its translation: CASSFGTGGRGEAFF.

The rearrangement uses TRBV5-1 and TRBJ2-1, with D perhaps TRBD1 or TRBD2 (5 bases each). Germline V CDR1 and CDR2: SGHRS, YFSETQ. Trimming removed 0 bases from V and 5 bases from J, with 15 bases in between. The CDR3 covers 16 residues. The CDR3 spells CASSLDGDPRDNEQFF. CDR3 bases: TGCGCCAGCAGCTTGGATGGGGACCCCCGGGACAATGAGCAGTTCTTC.

This clonotype was counted only a few times. The chain combines TRBV20-1 with TRBJ1-2, with D unresolved. The ends were cut back, 0 bases at V and 2 bases at J, with 13 bases in the middle. This CDR3 is 15 amino acids long. Germline loops: CDR1 DFQATT, CDR2 SNEGSKA (reference sequence). CDR3 nucleotide sequence: TGCAGTGCTAGAGATCGGCGCAGGTTGAACTATGGCTACACCTTC. Translation: CSARDRRRLNYGYTF.

This clonotype showed up many times. This sequence joins TRBV20-1 and TRBJ2-3; 10 positions agree with TRBD2. Per germline, CDR1 DFQATT and CDR2 SNEGSKA (reference sequence). Trimming removed 4 bases from V and 2 bases from J; junction bases left unmatched: 9. The CDR3 is 16 amino acids. The CDR3 is CSAKVLAGDPTDTQYF. CDR3 bases: TGCAGTGCTAAAGTCCTAGCGGGAGATCCCACAGATACGCAGTATTTT.

This chain joins TRBV6-1 and TRBJ1-2, with unresolved D. The V end was cut by 11 bases, the J end by 6 bases, with 19 bases between. The CDR3 totals 13 residues. The germline gives CDR1 MNHNS, CDR2 SASEGT. In DNA, the CDR3 is TGTGCCGTTAAACCCCCCGGGCTCCATGGCTACACCTTC. Protein product: CAVKPPGLHGYTF.

A few counts support this clonotype. The chain has TRBV5-1 and TRBJ2-6; TRBD2 might be the D (6 bases). The CDR3 is 16 residues long. With 2 bases removed from V and 0 bases from J, the gap between germline ends came to 9 bases. Germline V gives CDR1 SGHRS, CDR2 YFSETQ. The CDR3 here is CASSLIADSGANVLTF. The CDR3 DNA is TGCGCCAGCAGCTTAATAGCGGACTCTGGGGCCAACGTCCTGACTTTC.

This clonotype was seen only a few times. V and J are TRBV6-1 and TRBJ1-2; 8 positions agree with TRBD1. V lost 3 bases to trimming and J lost 5 bases; unmatched junction nucleotides: 11. Germline V gene sequence: CDR1 MNHNS, CDR2 SASEGT. The CDR3 consists of 16 residues. The CDR3 nucleotides are TGTGCCAGCAGTGATAGAGGACAGGGCCGAGGATATGGCTACACCTTC. Protein product: CASSDRGQGRGYGYTF.

This clonotype has only a few counts. The chain joins TRBV6-5 to TRBJ2-1; the match to TRBD2 covers 8 bases. Germline CDR1 is MNHEY and CDR2 is SVGAGI. This CDR3 spans 16 amino acids. Trimming removed 1 base from V and 4 bases from J; junction bases left unmatched: 6. DNA of the CDR3: TGTGCCAGCAGTTACTACAGCGGGAGTGCTTACAATGAGCAGTTCTTC. Encoded protein: CASSYYSGSAYNEQFF.

The chain couples TRBV29-1 to TRBJ2-3; D is possibly TRBD1 (6 bases). V dropped 6 bases and J dropped 6 bases, with 25 bases sitting between them. This CDR3 spans 16 amino acids. Germline V lookup: CDR1 SQVTM, CDR2 ANQGSEA. The CDR3 protein is CSVHVRDRRKADTQYF. The CDR3 nucleotides read TGCAGCGTCCACGTTCGAGACAGGCGGAAGGCGGATACGCAGTATTTT.

This clonotype was detected many times. V is TRBV4-2 and J is TRBJ2-2; 9 positions match TRBD2. V dropped 6 bases and J dropped 4; count of bases not matched to a gene: 6. This CDR3 is built from 15 residues. Germline assignment: CDR1 LGHNA and CDR2 YNFKEQ. The CDR3 nucleotides read TGTGCCAGCAGTTCCGGGACTAGCATCACCGGGGAGCTGTTTTTT. As protein: CASSSGTSITGELFF.

The chain carries TRBV29-1 and TRBJ2-7, with D tentatively TRBD1 (5 bases). The CDR3 has 13 residues. With 6 bases removed from V and 0 bases from J, the gap between germline ends came to 12 bases. The germline V gene encodes CDR1 SQVTM and CDR2 ANQGSEA. The CDR3 region has the DNA TGCAGCGTCCAATCGACAGCCTCCTACGAGCAGTACTTC. This sequence encodes CSVQSTASYEQYF.

The V and J genes are TRBV10-3 and TRBJ2-1, with 8 bases that match TRBD2. The CDR3 loop spans 14 amino acids. CDR1 and CDR2 from the germline V gene are ENHRY and SYGVKD. Unmatched junction bases numbered 4, after V lost 4 bases and J lost 5 bases. CDR3 amino acids: CAISGRAGDNEQFF. DNA for the CDR3: TGTGCCATCAGTGGTCGAGCGGGAGACAATGAGCAGTTCTTC.

This chain uses TRBV6-4 with TRBJ2-1; 7 nucleotides line up with TRBD2. This CDR3 is built from 15 residues. After removal of 1 base from V and 9 bases from J, the junction contained 9 bases not matched to a gene. Germline CDR1 is MRHNA and CDR2 is SNTAGT. CDR3 residues: CASSDWDYPGGEQFF. DNA for the CDR3: TGTGCCAGCAGTGACTGGGACTACCCCGGGGGTGAGCAGTTCTTC.

This sequence joins TRBV20-1 and TRBJ2-1; 11 bases agree with TRBD2. The ends lost 3 bases at V and 1 base at J; junction bases unmatched: 8. Per the germline V gene, CDR1 is DFQATT and CDR2 is SNEGSKA (reference sequence). This CDR3 contains 17 residues. The CDR3, as DNA: TGCAGTGCTAGTGTGACTAGCGGGATTATTTCCTACAATGAGCAGTTCTTC. It translates to CSASVTSGIISYNEQFF.

This clonotype was seen a few times. The gene calls are TRBV5-1 and TRBJ2-1; perhaps TRBD2 as D (6 bases). The V gene's germline CDR1 is SGHRS and CDR2 YFSETQ. This CDR3 is 15 amino acids long. V was pared by 0 bases and J by 6 bases, with 13 bases between. The CDR3 is CASSLADYGGNEQFF. CDR3 sequence (DNA): TGCGCCAGCAGCTTGGCCGATTACGGGGGCAATGAGCAGTTCTTC.

The sample holds a few counts of this clonotype. The chain is built from TRBV12-3 or TRBV12-4 and TRBJ1-3; D ambiguous. The CDR3 spans 16 residues. V was clipped by 3 bases and J by 0 bases, with 12 bases between them. The CDR3 nucleotides are TGTGCCAGCAGTTTGTCCCCTAACGGCTCTGGAAACACCATATATTTT. Translated: CASSLSPNGSGNTIYF.

The CDR3 region has the DNA TGTGCCAGCACCAGAAGGGAGGGTTTTGGCACTGAAGCTTTCTTT. It is translated as CASTRREGFGTEAFF. The rearrangement uses TRBV6-1 and TRBJ1-1; D is uncertain. The CDR3 sequence is 15 residues long. Looked up from germline, CDR1 is MNHNS and CDR2 is SASEGT. V lost 7 bases, J lost 4 bases, and 19 bases lay in between.

This clonotype was detected only a few times. V gene TRBV29-1 combines with J gene TRBJ2-5, with a weak D call TRBD1 (6 bases). Per the germline V gene, CDR1 is SQVTM and CDR2 is ANQGSEA. V was clipped by 5 bases and J by 2 bases, with 12 bases between them. The CDR3 extends over 13 amino acids. CDR3 sequence reads: CSVTRQEQETQYF. As DNA, the CDR3 is TGCAGCGTTACGCGACAGGAACAAGAGACCCAGTACTTC. Combining the CDR3 with reference TRBV29-1 and TRBJ2-5 gives the whole variable domain SAVISQKPSRDICQRGTSLTIQCQVDSQVTMMFWYRQQPGQSLTLIATANQGSEATYESGFVIDKFPISRPNLTFSTLTVSNMSPEDSSIYLCSVTRQEQETQYFGPGTRLLVL.

This clonotype showed up many times. Compared with germline, one end of the junction differs, possibly owing to a read error. The V gene is TRBV5-1, the J gene TRBJ2-4; no clear D gene. The CDR3 covers 12 residues. Germline-derived CDR1 and CDR2 are SGHRS and YFSETQ. CDR3 bases: TGCGCCAGCAGTTTGGACCAGAACATTCAGTACTTC. Its protein product is CASSLDQNIQYF.